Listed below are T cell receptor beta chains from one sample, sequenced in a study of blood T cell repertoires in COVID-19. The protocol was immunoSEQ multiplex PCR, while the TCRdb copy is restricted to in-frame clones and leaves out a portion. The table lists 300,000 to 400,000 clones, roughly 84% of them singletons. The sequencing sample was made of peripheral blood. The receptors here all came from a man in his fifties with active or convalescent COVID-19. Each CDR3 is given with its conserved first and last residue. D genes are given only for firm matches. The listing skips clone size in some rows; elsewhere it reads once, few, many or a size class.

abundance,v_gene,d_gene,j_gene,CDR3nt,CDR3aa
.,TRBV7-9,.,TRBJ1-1,TGTGCCAGCAGCCCCTTAGTTATGAACACTGAAGCTTTCTTT,CASSPLVMNTEAFF
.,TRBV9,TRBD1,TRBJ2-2,TGTGCCAGCAGCGCATACAGGGGGAACACCGGGGAGCTGTTTTTT,CASSAYRGNTGELFF
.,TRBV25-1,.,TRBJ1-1,TGTGCCAGCAGTGAATTATGGGCTGGAGGGGACGTGAACACTGAAGCTTTCTTT,CASSELWAGGDVNTEAFF
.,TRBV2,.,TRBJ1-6,TGTGCCAGCAGGAACAGTCCGGATTCACCCCTCCACTTT,CASRNSPDSPLHF
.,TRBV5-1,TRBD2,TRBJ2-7,TGCGCCAGCAGAAGGGGACTAGCGGGCGCTCCGGCCTACGAGCAGTACTTC,CASRRGLAGAPAYEQYF
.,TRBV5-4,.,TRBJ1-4,TGTGCCAGCAGCTTGGGTATCGGTGAAAAACTGTTTTTT,CASSLGIGEKLFF
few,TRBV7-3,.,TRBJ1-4,TGTGCCAGCAGCACCCCGGGACCCACCAAGGGGGCAACTAATGAAAAACTGTTTTTT,CASSTPGPTKGATNEKLFF
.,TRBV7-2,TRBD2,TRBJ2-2,TGTGCCAGCAGCACCCGACTAGCGGGGTACACCGGGGAGCTGTTTTTT,CASSTRLAGYTGELFF
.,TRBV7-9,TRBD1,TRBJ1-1,TGTGCCAGCAGCACAACAGGGGGAATCGGCACTGAAGCTTTCTTT,CASSTTGGIGTEAFF
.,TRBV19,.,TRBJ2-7,TGTGCCAGTAGTATGCTCTACCCACCGGCAGGAAGCGAGCAGTACTTC,CASSMLYPPAGSEQYF
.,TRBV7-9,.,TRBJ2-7,TGTGCCAGCAGTTCCGACTCCCGCGGGGAGCAGTACTTC,CASSSDSRGEQYF
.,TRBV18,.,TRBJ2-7,TGTGCCAGCTCACCACCGTCGGGGGTCCACGAGCAGTACTTC,CASSPPSGVHEQYF
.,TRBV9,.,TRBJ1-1,TGTGCCAGCAGCCCACGAGCGGACACTGAAGCTTTCTTT,CASSPRADTEAFF
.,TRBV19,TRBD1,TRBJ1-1,TGTGCCAGTAGGGCAGGGGGGAACACTGAAGCTTTCTTT,CASRAGGNTEAFF
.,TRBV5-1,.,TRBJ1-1,TGCGCCAGCAGCCCAAAAGAGTCCCTGGCTGAAGCTTTCTTT,CASSPKESLAEAFF
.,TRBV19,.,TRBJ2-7,TGTGCCAGTAGTATTATTCTTTCCTACGAGCAGTACTTC,CASSIILSYEQYF
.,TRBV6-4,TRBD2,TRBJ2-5,TGTGCCAGCAGTGACTTTCTTCCCCGGTGGGCTAGCGGGGGGAAAGAGACCCAGTACTTC,CASSDFLPRWASGGKETQYF
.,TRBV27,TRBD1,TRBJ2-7,TGTGCCAGCAGTTTTACAGGGGGCGGCGAGCAGTACTTC,CASSFTGGGEQYF
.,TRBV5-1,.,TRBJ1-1,TGCGCCAGCAGCTTGAAAGGGGTAGGGGTAGCTTTCTTT,CASSLKGVGVAFF
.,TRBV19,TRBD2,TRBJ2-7,TGTGCCAGTAGTATACGGCTAGCGGAAAGCTACGAGCAGTACTTC,CASSIRLAESYEQYF
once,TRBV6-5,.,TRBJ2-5,TGTGCCAGCAGCCAGGGGAATTCAGAGACCCAGTACTTC,CASSQGNSETQYF